Following are 27 T cell receptor beta chains from one sample sequenced in a study of blood T cell repertoires in COVID-19. The protocol was immunoSEQ multiplex PCR, while the TCRdb copy is restricted to in-frame clones and leaves out a portion. Among more than 250,000 clones listed, more than 75% were seen once. Sample: PBMCs or T cells enriched from blood (not recorded which). These receptors were taken from a woman aged 18-35 years who had recovered from COVID-19.

The chain uses TRBV5-1 and TRBJ1-4; possibly TRBD1 for D (5 bases). Trimming shortened V by 0 bases and J by 5 bases, and 23 bases separated the two germline ends. Germline assignment: CDR1 SGHRS and CDR2 YFSETQ. This CDR3 spans 19 amino acids. DNA of the CDR3: TGCGCCAGCAGCTTGGTTGGTTTTTCATATCGGGGGGGAAATGAAAAACTGTTTTTT. This sequence encodes CASSLVGFSYRGGNEKLFF.

In this sample, this clone turned up a few times. CDR3: CASSPSEAEAFF. CDR3 bases: TGTGCCAGCTCACCATCCGAGGCTGAAGCTTTCTTT. This sequence joins TRBV18 and TRBJ1-1, with unresolved D. CDR1 and CDR2 from the germline V gene are KGHSH and LQKENI. The V gene lost 2 bases and the J gene lost 6 bases, with 7 bases spanning the gap. This CDR3 contains 12 residues.

V is TRBV27 and J is TRBJ2-3; 9 bases fit TRBD2. Germline V gene lookup returns CDR1 MNHEY and CDR2 SMNVEV (reference sequence). This CDR3 is 18 amino acids long. V shed 2 bases, J shed 6 bases, and the junction held 15 bases outside the gene matches. Here the CDR3 DNA reads TGTGCCAGCAGTTTACTCACCGGGACTAGCTTTCCGGTGGATACGCAGTATTTT. Residues: CASSLLTGTSFPVDTQYF.

The chain carries TRBV14 and TRBJ1-1, with D uncertain. The CDR3 totals 12 residues. Trimming shortened V by 1 base and J by 4 bases, and 4 bases separated the two germline ends. The germline CDR1 and CDR2 sequences are SGHDN and FVKESK. The CDR3 loop reads CASSQVGTEAFF. The CDR3, as DNA: TGTGCCAGCAGCCAAGTCGGCACTGAAGCTTTCTTT.

The chain links TRBV4-1 to TRBJ2-3; 14 bases agree with TRBD2. Germline-derived CDR1 and CDR2 are MGHRA and YSYEKL. The ends lost 4 bases at V and 6 bases at J; junction bases unmatched: 18. The CDR3 has 20 amino acids. CDR3 nucleotide sequence: TGCGCCAGCAGCCCGAGGACGGCCTTGGGACTAGCGGGAGCGGGGGATACGCAGTATTTT. This gives the protein CASSPRTALGLAGAGDTQYF.

V usage is TRBV5-6 and J usage is TRBJ2-7; D is possibly TRBD2 (6 bases). Germline CDR1 and CDR2: SGHDT and YYEEEE. V was trimmed by 6 bases and J by 7 bases, leaving 17 bases between them. The CDR3 has 13 residues. The CDR3 nucleotides read TGTGCCAGCAACCCTAGGGAGGCGGAGGAGCAGTACTTC. Protein product: CASNPREAEEQYF.

The chain couples TRBV3-1 (or the pseudogene TRBV3-2) to TRBJ2-1, with D possibly TRBD2 on 5 matching bases. V was shortened by 11 bases and J by 6 bases, with 20 bases between the two germline ends. The CDR3 is 14 amino acids. Germline V CDR1 and CDR2: LGHDT, YNNKEL (reference sequence). CDR3 amino acids: CAHPPRTHVNEQFF. As DNA, the CDR3 is TGTGCCCATCCCCCGAGGACTCATGTCAATGAGCAGTTCTTC.

This chain links TRBV5-1 with TRBJ1-2, with 10 bases identical to TRBD1. The CDR3 covers 17 residues. The germline gives CDR1 SGHRS, CDR2 YFSETQ. Germline trimming cut 0 bases from V and 6 bases from J; bases unmatched to any gene: 11. The CDR3 here is CASSLGQGAYRVDGYTF. CDR3 coding DNA: TGCGCCAGCAGCTTGGGACAGGGGGCCTACAGAGTAGATGGCTACACCTTC. Based on the CDR3 plus reference TRBV5-1 and TRBJ1-2, the full variable domain is KAGVTQTPRYLIKTRGQQVTLSCSPISGHRSVSWYQQTPGQGLQFLFEYFSETQRNKGNFPGRFSGRQFSNSRSEMNVSTLELGDSALYLCASSLGQGAYRVDGYTFGSGTRLTVV.

J is TRBJ2-7 and V is TRBV28; 9 bases fit TRBD2. The germline CDR1 and CDR2 sequences are MDHEN and SYDVKM. V gave up 3 bases and J gave up 3 bases; unmatched junction bases: 6. This CDR3 has 15 residues. The CDR3 DNA is TGTGCCAGCAGTTTTAGCGGGAGTTTCTTCTACGAGCAGTACTTC. It translates to CASSFSGSFFYEQYF.

This chain connects TRBV2 to TRBJ2-6, with D perhaps TRBD2 (5 bases). The ends were cut back, 9 bases at V and 2 bases at J, with 14 bases in the middle. CDR1 is SNHLY and CDR2 is FYNNEI in the germline V gene. The CDR3 is 15 residues long. Here the CDR3 reads CASNSGSAGANVLTF. Written as DNA, the CDR3 is TGTGCCAGTAATTCGGGGAGCGCTGGGGCCAACGTCCTGACTTTC.

The rearrangement joins TRBV3-1 (or the pseudogene TRBV3-2) to TRBJ2-1, with TRBD2 identical over 14 bases. The V gene's germline CDR1 is LGHDT and CDR2 YNNKEL (reference sequence). The CDR3 is 15 amino acids. Trimming at V came to 4 bases and at J to 9 bases, leaving 5 bases not matched to a gene. The CDR3 DNA is TGTGCCAGCAGCCTCCGGACTAGCGGGAGGAGTGAGCAGTTCTTC. Protein product: CASSLRTSGRSEQFF.

CDR3 amino acids: CASTPTGSYEQYF. The CDR3 DNA is TGTGCCAGCACCCCGACAGGGTCCTACGAGCAGTACTTC. The chain is built from TRBV7-8 and TRBJ2-7; 7 nucleotides align to TRBD1. J gave up 1 base and V 7 bases, and 4 bases lay outside the gene matches. The CDR3 loop spans 13 amino acids. Per germline, CDR1 SGHVS and CDR2 FQNEAQ.

The J gene is TRBJ2-1, the V gene TRBV13, with D possibly matching TRBD2 (5 bases). The CDR3 extends over 11 amino acids. Germline V gene data show CDR1 as PRHDT and CDR2 as FYEKMQ (reference sequence). V was clipped by 4 bases and J by 9 bases, with 7 bases between them. CDR3 amino acids: CASSSRGEQFF. The CDR3, as DNA: TGTGCCAGCAGCTCCCGGGGTGAGCAGTTCTTC.

The CDR3 nucleotides are TGTGCCAGCAGGATAGACAGGGGGAACACTGAAGCTTTCTTT. Translation: CASRIDRGNTEAFF. This chain uses TRBV6-5 with TRBJ1-1, with TRBD1 identical over 8 bases. CDR1 and CDR2 from the germline V gene are MNHEY and SVGAGI. The CDR3 covers 14 residues. Trimming cost V 6 bases and J 1 base; bases outside gene matches: 4.

This chain links TRBV28 with TRBJ2-3, with TRBD1 matching 8 bases. Germline V gene sequence: CDR1 MDHEN, CDR2 SYDVKM. The CDR3 spans 16 residues. V trimming: 4 bases; J trimming: 4 bases; junction bases outside the gene matches: 10. This CDR3 reads CASSWAGQVVSDTQYF. The CDR3 DNA sequence: TGTGCCAGCAGTTGGGCGGGACAGGTGGTTTCAGATACGCAGTATTTT.

This clone is a singleton in its sample. This chain joins TRBV28 and TRBJ2-3; TRBD1 matches 12 bases. The CDR3 totals 15 residues. With 10 bases clipped from V and 5 bases from J, the junction kept 10 bases outside the gene matches. Germline CDR1 reads MDHEN; CDR2 reads SYDVKM. CDR3 sequence reads: CATGTGGIRLDTQYF. CDR3 nucleotide sequence: TGTGCCACCGGGACAGGGGGCATCAGGTTAGATACGCAGTATTTT.

The J gene is TRBJ2-6, the V gene TRBV7-2; 8 bases are a match to TRBD2. Germline CDR1 reads SGHTA; CDR2 reads FQGNSA. The CDR3 sequence is 16 residues long. The trim removed 5 bases at V and 5 bases at J, leaving 8 bases unmatched. The CDR3 spells CASSPTSELWANVLTF. DNA of the CDR3: TGTGCCAGCAGCCCGACTAGCGAGCTCTGGGCCAACGTCCTGACTTTC.

This clone has only one observation. This sequence joins TRBV15 and TRBJ1-4; maybe TRBD1 (6 bases). The germline V gene encodes CDR1 LNHNV and CDR2 YYDKDF (reference sequence). The CDR3 extends over 13 amino acids. The V end lost 2 bases, the J end lost 6 bases, and 7 bases lay between the germline ends. CDR3 sequence reads: CATSRRTDEKLFF. In DNA form, the CDR3 reads TGTGCCACCAGCAGAAGGACAGATGAAAAACTGTTTTTT.

Notes on this clone: Compared with germline, one end of the junction differs, possibly owing to a read error. This chain links TRBV3-1 (or the pseudogene TRBV3-2) with TRBJ1-1, with D tentatively TRBD1 (5 bases). Germline V lookup: CDR1 LGHDT, CDR2 YNNKEL (reference sequence). The CDR3 consists of 14 residues. CDR3 coding DNA: TGTGCCAGCAGCCAAGAGCTGGCCAGGGCATCCCTTATTTTT. This codes for CASSQELARASLIF.

V is TRBV5-5 and J is TRBJ1-1; weak D call: TRBD1 (5 bases). Trimming took 2 bases from V and 4 from J, leaving 12 bases between them. CDR3 length: 14 amino acids. Germline CDR1 SGHKS, CDR2 YYEKEE (reference sequence). The CDR3 bases are TGTGCCAGCAGCTTACAGGTATTCGGCACTGAAGCTTTCTTT. Translation gives CASSLQVFGTEAFF.

This clone was detected a few times. The J gene is TRBJ2-3, the V gene TRBV5-1; 12 bases are shared with TRBD2. The CDR3 covers 16 residues. The junction had 4 bases not matched to a gene; V was cut back by 0 bases and J by 5 bases. Germline CDR1 and CDR2: SGHRS and YFSETQ. In DNA, the CDR3 is TGCGCCAGCAGCTTGGAGCCTAGCGGGGGGGGAGATACGCAGTATTTT. It encodes CASSLEPSGGGDTQYF.

The chain uses TRBV30 and TRBJ1-1, with D unclear. Germline CDR1 reads GTSNPN; CDR2 reads SVGIG (reference sequence). V was trimmed by 2 bases and J by 8 bases, leaving 15 bases between them. This CDR3 comprises 13 residues. CDR3 sequence reads: CAWSPISGFEAFF. DNA of the CDR3: TGTGCCTGGAGTCCAATCTCGGGTTTCGAAGCTTTCTTT.

The J gene is TRBJ2-2, the V gene TRBV3-1 (or the pseudogene TRBV3-2), with 12 positions matching TRBD2. V lost 4 bases to trimming and J lost 4 bases; unmatched junction nucleotides: 4. This CDR3 is 16 amino acids long. Germline values: CDR1 LGHDT, CDR2 YNNKEL (reference sequence). CDR3 loop: CASSLQTSGSTGELFF. The CDR3 bases are TGTGCCAGCAGCCTACAGACTAGCGGGAGCACCGGGGAGCTGTTTTTT.

The V gene is TRBV3-1 (or the pseudogene TRBV3-2), the J gene TRBJ1-4; D is unclear. The CDR3 consists of 15 residues. V was pared by 0 bases and J by 3 bases, with 8 bases between. CDR1 is LGHDT and CDR2 is YNNKEL in the germline V gene (reference sequence). The CDR3 loop reads CASSQEGEANEKLFF. Written as DNA, the CDR3 is TGTGCCAGCAGCCAAGAAGGAGAGGCTAATGAAAAACTGTTTTTT.

As regards this clone: The same CDR3 also results from other DNA sequences found in this sample. The V and J genes are TRBV27 and TRBJ2-7, with D perhaps matching TRBD2 (5 bases). This CDR3 region has 13 residues. Germline V gives CDR1 MNHEY, CDR2 SMNVEV (reference sequence). Trimming removed 3 bases at V and 7 bases at J, with 13 bases between. The CDR3 loop reads CASSLGTSGEQYF. CDR3 DNA: TGTGCCAGCAGTTTGGGTACCTCGGGGGAGCAGTACTTC.

This chain links TRBV19 with TRBJ1-2; TRBD1 is a possible D gene (5 bases). CDR1 and CDR2 (germline): LNHDA, SQIVND (reference sequence). Trimming pared 4 bases from V and 6 bases from J, leaving 21 bases between. This CDR3 has 16 residues. The CDR3 sequence: CASSNPGLTLSNGYTF. The CDR3 DNA reads as TGTGCCAGTAGTAATCCGGGACTCACCTTGAGCAATGGCTACACCTTC.

The chain links TRBV19 to TRBJ2-1; D may be TRBD1 (5 bases). Germline V gene lookup returns CDR1 LNHDA and CDR2 SQIVND (reference sequence). CDR3 length: 17 amino acids. Trimming took 5 bases from V and 7 from J, leaving 24 bases between them. The chain's CDR3 is CASSYLLTLRQKNEQFF. CDR3 in DNA: TGTGCCAGTAGTTACCTGCTGACCCTTCGACAGAAGAATGAGCAGTTCTTC. The entire variable domain, with the rest obtained from reference TRBV19 and TRBJ2-1, is as follows: DGGITQSPKYLFRKEGQNVTLSCEQNLNHDAMYWYRQDPGQGLRLIYYSQIVNDFQKGDIAEGYSVSREKKESFPLTVTSAQKNPTAFYLCASSYLLTLRQKNEQFFGPGTRLTVL.